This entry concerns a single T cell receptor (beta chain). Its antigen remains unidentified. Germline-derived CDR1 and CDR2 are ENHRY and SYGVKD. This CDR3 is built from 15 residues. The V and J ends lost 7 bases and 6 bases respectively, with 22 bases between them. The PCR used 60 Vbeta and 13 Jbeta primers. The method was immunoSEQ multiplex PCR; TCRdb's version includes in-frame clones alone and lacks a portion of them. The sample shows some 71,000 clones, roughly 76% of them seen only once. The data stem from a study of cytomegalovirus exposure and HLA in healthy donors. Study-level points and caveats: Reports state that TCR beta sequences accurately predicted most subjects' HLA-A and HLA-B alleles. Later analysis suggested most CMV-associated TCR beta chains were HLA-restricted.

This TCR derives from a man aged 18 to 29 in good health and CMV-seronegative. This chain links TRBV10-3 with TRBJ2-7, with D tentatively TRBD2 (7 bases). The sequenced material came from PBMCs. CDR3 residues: CAITSGAGAQVEQYF. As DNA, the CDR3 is TGTGCCATCACCTCGGGGGCGGGGGCGCAAGTCGAGCAGTACTTC.